The 9 T cell receptor beta chains presented below share a single source sample, sequenced in a study of blood T cell repertoires in COVID-19. The table came from immunoSEQ multiplex PCR; TCRdb's copy has only in-frame clones and leaves some out. This table holds about 97,000 clones, 80% to 95% found once. The sequenced material came from peripheral blood. These receptors originate from a man in his late teens or twenties with acute or convalescent COVID-19.

The CDR3 sequence: CASSLMWTELRGAGELFF. The CDR3 DNA sequence: TGTGCCAGCAGCTTAATGTGGACAGAACTCCGTGGGGCCGGGGAGCTGTTTTTT. J is TRBJ2-2 and V is TRBV7-9; D may be TRBD1 (6 bases). V was clipped by 2 bases and J by 6 bases, with 22 bases between them. Per germline, CDR1 SEHNR and CDR2 FQNEAQ (reference sequence). CDR3 length: 18 residues.

The CDR3: CSAIRVPEAFF. CDR3 nucleotides: TGCAGTGCGATCAGGGTTCCTGAAGCTTTCTTT. The chain employs TRBV20-1 and TRBJ1-1; TRBD1 might be the D (5 bases). Germline assignment: CDR1 DFQATT and CDR2 SNEGSKA (reference sequence). Trimming took off 6 bases at V and 6 bases at J, with 11 bases between the two ends. The CDR3 sequence is 11 residues long.

This chain connects TRBV7-9 to TRBJ2-1; 13 bases are a match to TRBD2. The CDR3 runs to 16 residues. After removal of 1 base from V and 7 bases from J, the junction contained 4 bases not matched to a gene. Germline CDR1 reads SEHNR; CDR2 reads FQNEAQ (reference sequence). The CDR3 bases are TGTGCCAGCAGCTTAGGACTAGCGGGAGGATCAAATGAGCAGTTCTTC. Amino acid sequence: CASSLGLAGGSNEQFF.

The chain employs TRBV24-1 and TRBJ1-1, with D possibly being TRBD1 (5 bases). V shed 5 bases and J shed 1 base, with 7 bases lying between them. The CDR3 has 13 residues. The germline V gene has CDR1 KGHDR and CDR2 SFDVKD. Here the CDR3 reads CATSGGGNTEAFF. Here the CDR3 DNA reads TGTGCCACCAGTGGGGGGGGGAACACTGAAGCTTTCTTT.

The chain employs TRBV11-2 and TRBJ1-3, with TRBD1 matching over 7 bases. V lost 4 bases to trimming and J lost 0 bases; unmatched junction nucleotides: 0. The CDR3 spans 14 residues. From germline, CDR1 is SGHAT and CDR2 FQNNGV. The CDR3 loop is CASSWTGSGNTIYF. Written as DNA, the CDR3 is TGTGCCAGCAGCTGGACAGGCTCTGGAAACACCATATATTTT.

The V and J genes are TRBV18 and TRBJ1-2; perhaps TRBD1 as D (6 bases). The CDR3 runs to 15 residues. V was shortened by 5 bases and J by 6 bases, with 19 bases between the two germline ends. CDR1 and CDR2 from the germline V gene are KGHSH and LQKENI. This chain's CDR3 is CASSAKTTGNDGYTF. In nucleotides, the CDR3 is TGTGCCAGCTCAGCAAAGACTACAGGGAACGATGGCTACACCTTC. The variable domain in full, completed from reference TRBV18 and TRBJ1-2, reads NAGVMQNPRHLVRRRGQEARLRCSPMKGHSHVYWYRQLPEEGLKFMVYLQKENIIDESGMPKERFSAEFPKEGPSILRIQQVVRGDSAAYFCASSAKTTGNDGYTFGSGTRLTVV.

This chain connects TRBV2 to TRBJ1-2; 7 positions match TRBD1. Germline-derived CDR1 and CDR2 are SNHLY and FYNNEI. Trimming cost V 3 bases and J 2 bases; bases outside gene matches: 15. The CDR3 consists of 18 residues. The CDR3 loop is CASSDDEGAYQLNYGYTF. As DNA, the CDR3 is TGTGCCAGCAGTGACGATGAGGGGGCCTATCAATTAAACTATGGCTACACCTTC. The full variable domain, with the rest looked up from reference TRBV2 and TRBJ1-2, is EPEVTQTPSHQVTQMGQEVILRCVPISNHLYFYWYRQILGQKVEFLVSFYNNEISEKSEIFDDQFSVERPDGSNFTLKIRSTKLEDSAMYFCASSDDEGAYQLNYGYTFGSGTRLTVV.

This chain links TRBV3-1 (or the pseudogene TRBV3-2) with TRBJ2-5; 11 bases map to TRBD2. Germline V gene sequence: CDR1 LGHDT, CDR2 YNNKEL (reference sequence). The CDR3 runs to 15 residues. Losses at the gene ends were 4 bases for V and 8 bases for J; bases not matched to a gene: 9. The CDR3 protein is CASSPTSGRAGTQYF. In DNA form, the CDR3 reads TGTGCCAGCAGCCCTACTAGCGGGAGAGCTGGAACCCAGTACTTC.

As DNA, the CDR3 is TGTGCCTGGAGTCGTCGAGCGGGAGCGAGCGAGCAGTACTTC. Amino acids: CAWSRRAGASEQYF. The rearrangement links TRBV30 to TRBJ2-7; 8 bases map to TRBD2. The CDR3 is 14 amino acids. V lost 2 bases and J lost 6; bases outside the gene matches: 9. The V gene's germline CDR1 is GTSNPN and CDR2 SVGIG (reference sequence). Filled out from reference TRBV30 and TRBJ2-7, the complete variable domain reads SQTIHQWPATLVQPVGSPLSLECTVEGTSNPNLYWYRQAAGRGLQLLFYSVGIGQISSEVPQNLSASRPQDRQFILSSKKLLLSDSGFYLCAWSRRAGASEQYFGPGTRLTVT.